This entry features one T cell receptor beta chain sequence. Noted time point: week 3, after first cycle of checkpoint inhibitor. The V end was cut by 0 bases, the J end by 5 bases, with 12 bases between. This CDR3 comprises 15 residues. Germline V gives CDR1 SGHKS, CDR2 YYEKEE (reference sequence). This record comes from a study of blood T cell dynamics during melanoma immunotherapy. Generated by immunoSEQ multiplex PCR, the TCRdb table keeps only in-frame clones and is missing some. Among about 7,000 clones listed, around 84% were seen once. The TCR originated in a human donor with melanoma. Some clones in this sample may be carry-over from other donors' samples. The sample was blood, taken from a patient treated with checkpoint blockade. The chain couples TRBV5-5 to TRBJ2-1; D gene uncertain. CDR3 residues: CASSLEAGFNNEQFF. The CDR3 DNA follows: TGTGCCAGCAGCTTGGAGGCAGGATTTAACAATGAGCAGTTCTTC.